Listed below are T cell receptor beta chains from one sample, sequenced in a study of T-cell memory formation after mild COVID-19. TCRdb re-derived calls from the 5' RACE reads in MiXCR, one entry per CDR3 protein. The sample has 300,000 or so distinct CDR3 sequences, about a sixth seen once. Sequencing input: PBMCs or a T cell subset sorted from them (not recorded which). These receptors originate from a man aged 18 to 29 who had mild COVID-19 (a few samples of this study predate the infection). Cell type and time point are not known. Both conserved end residues are part of each CDR3. The order of the fields is clone size, V gene, D gene, J gene, CDR3 DNA, CDR3 protein. D genes are given only for firm matches. For some rows the clone size is stated as once, few or many, or as a class when expanded; others skip it.

.	TRBV10-1	TRBD2	TRBJ2-3	TGCGCCAGCAGTGGGACTAGCGGGGGGTCCACAGATACGCAGTATTTT	CASSGTSGGSTDTQYF
few	TRBV20-1	.	TRBJ2-5	TGCAGTGCTAGAGGGGTCAGGGAAGAGACCCAGTACTTC	CSARGVREETQYF
many	TRBV20-1	TRBD1	TRBJ2-6	TGCAGTGCGATCAGGGACAGCTCTGGGGCCAACGTCCTGACTTTC	CSAIRDSSGANVLTF
few	TRBV5-6	.	TRBJ1-6	TGTGCCAGCAGCAGACAGGCTAGGAGCTCCTATAATTCACCCCTCCACTTT	CASSRQARSSYNSPLHF
few	TRBV2	.	TRBJ2-2	TGTGCCAGCGGGACAACGAACACCGGGGAGCTGTTTTTT	CASGTTNTGELFF
few	TRBV7-3	.	TRBJ2-1	TGTGCCAGCAGCTTAAGCCTAGAATACAATGAGCAGTTCTTC	CASSLSLEYNEQFF
many	TRBV4-2	.	TRBJ2-5	TGTGCCAGCAGCCAAGAGGGAGGCGTGGCGGGGGCACAGACCCAGTACTTC	CASSQEGGVAGAQTQYF
few	TRBV3-1	.	TRBJ1-3	TGTGCCAGCAGCCAACGACCCATCTCTGGAAACACCATATATTTT	CASSQRPISGNTIYF
.	TRBV23-1	.	TRBJ2-7	TGCGCCAGCACCCCACCGGGGAGGTCTAACGAGCAGTACTTC	CASTPPGRSNEQYF
many	TRBV7-2	.	TRBJ2-1	TGTGCCAGCAGCTCAACCCGGTTTGAGCAGTTCTTC	CASSSTRFEQFF
.	TRBV6-4	TRBD1	TRBJ2-3	TGTGCCAGCAGTGAACAGGGGAGCGGTACGCAGTATTTT	CASSEQGSGTQYF
.	TRBV7-2	TRBD2	TRBJ2-3	TGTGCCAGCAGCTTAGCGGGGGGGAGAAATACGCAGTATTTT	CASSLAGGRNTQYF
.	TRBV18	.	TRBJ2-7	TGTGCCAGCTCACCACCGAATATGGACGCGCAGTACTTC	CASSPPNMDAQYF
few	TRBV20-1	TRBD1	TRBJ2-5	TGCAGTCAATTCTTAGGACAGGGTCGGCTAGAGACCCAGTACTTC	CSQFLGQGRLETQYF
few	TRBV20-1	TRBD2	TRBJ2-1	TGCAGTGCTAGAGGGTCGCGGGGTCGGGGGGAAAGATACAATGAGCAGTTCTTC	CSARGSRGRGERYNEQFF
.	TRBV6-1	TRBD1	TRBJ2-5	TGTGCCAGCAGTGAATCCGGGACAGGGGGCGAGACCCAGTACTTC	CASSESGTGGETQYF
many	TRBV10-1	TRBD1	TRBJ2-1	TGCGCCAGCAGTGCGGGACAGGGAGCCTACAATGAGCAGTTCTTC	CASSAGQGAYNEQFF
few	TRBV4-2	.	TRBJ2-3	TGTGCCAGCAGCCAACCCTCCGCCAGGGGGGAGGATACGCAGTATTTT	CASSQPSARGEDTQYF
.	TRBV9	.	TRBJ2-1	TGTGCCAGCAGCGCCCAGGTGTACAATGAGCAGTTCTTC	CASSAQVYNEQFF
.	TRBV27	TRBD2	TRBJ2-3	TGTGCCAGCAGTTCCGACCTGACTAGCGGGGGCACAGATACGCAGTATTTT	CASSSDLTSGGTDTQYF
.	TRBV5-6	.	TRBJ1-5	TGTGCCAGCAGCGTTGGTAGCAATCAGCCCCAGCATTTT	CASSVGSNQPQHF
few	TRBV9	TRBD1	TRBJ2-7	TGTGCCAGCAGCCCCGGCCGAGGACAGGGAAACGAGCAGTACTTC	CASSPGRGQGNEQYF
.	TRBV9	.	TRBJ2-6	TGTGCCAGCAGCGTAGAAGTTTCTGGGGCCAACGTCCTGACTTTC	CASSVEVSGANVLTF
.	TRBV5-1	TRBD2	TRBJ2-5	TGCGCCAGCAGCCCTAGCGGGGGGAACCTCCAAGAGACCCAGTACTTC	CASSPSGGNLQETQYF
many	TRBV20-1	TRBD2	TRBJ2-1	TGCAGTGCTGATGATCCGGGACTAGCAGACAATGAGCAGTTCTTC	CSADDPGLADNEQFF
.	TRBV12-3/TRBV12-4	TRBD1	TRBJ1-2	TGTGCCAGCAGTTCGGACAGGGCCCCTTCTAACTATGGCTACACCTTC	CASSSDRAPSNYGYTF
few	TRBV9	.	TRBJ2-1	TGTGCCAGCAGCGTAGCTGCGGGGGCCCCTTACAATGAGCAGTTCTTC	CASSVAAGAPYNEQFF
.	TRBV6-5	.	TRBJ1-1	TGTGCCAGCAGTATTCACGGACACGTGAACACTGAAGCTTTCTTT	CASSIHGHVNTEAFF
.	TRBV10-3	.	TRBJ2-6	TGTGCCATCAGTGTACAGGCCGCTGGGGCCAACGTCCTGACTTTC	CAISVQAAGANVLTF
many	TRBV6-5	TRBD1	TRBJ2-7	TGTGCCAGCAGACTCGACAGGGGCTACGAGCAGTACTTC	CASRLDRGYEQYF
few	TRBV7-2	.	TRBJ2-5	TGTGCCAGCAGCTTAATTCAGGCGGCAGAGACCCAGTACTTC	CASSLIQAAETQYF
.	TRBV20-1	.	TRBJ2-5	TGCAGTGCTAGACATCTGTCCCGCCAACGTGGGACCCAGTACTTC	CSARHLSRQRGTQYF
.	TRBV5-1	.	TRBJ2-2	TGCGCCAGCAGCTCGGTGTGGGGCCTGAACACCGGGGAGCTGTTTTTT	CASSSVWGLNTGELFF
few	TRBV18	.	TRBJ1-2	TGTGCCAGCTCACCAAACACCGGCCGAGGGGGTATGGTCCATGGCTACACCTTC	CASSPNTGRGGMVHGYTF
few	TRBV7-8	.	TRBJ2-5	TGTGCCAGCAGCTTCAAGGTGCGGCAAGCACAAGAGACCCAGTACTTC	CASSFKVRQAQETQYF
.	TRBV20-1	TRBD2	TRBJ2-1	TGCAGTGCTAGAGATCCAAGTAGCGGGGTTAACAATGAGCAGTTCTTC	CSARDPSSGVNNEQFF
few	TRBV4-2	.	TRBJ1-5	TGTGCCAGCAGCCAAGATTACCGCAATCAGCCCCAGCATTTT	CASSQDYRNQPQHF
.	TRBV9	.	TRBJ1-2	TGTGCCAGCAGCGTAGGGGGGACGGTCTTATATGGCTACACCTTC	CASSVGGTVLYGYTF
many	TRBV20-1	.	TRBJ1-1	TGCAGTGCTGGCCGCGGGGACACTGAAGCTTTCTTT	CSAGRGDTEAFF
few	TRBV27	TRBD2	TRBJ2-3	TGTGCCAGCAGTCAGCGGGACCCCGTAGGTACGCAGTATTTT	CASSQRDPVGTQYF
.	TRBV29-1	.	TRBJ2-3	TGCAGCGTTAGGACCCGAGATACGCAGTATTTT	CSVRTRDTQYF
few	TRBV5-4	TRBD2	TRBJ2-1	TGTGCCAGCAGCTTTCCTAGCGGGGGAGATATAAGCTCCTACAATGAGCAGTTCTTC	CASSFPSGGDISSYNEQFF
.	TRBV7-2	TRBD1	TRBJ1-5	TGTGCCAGCAGAAGAGATACAGGGGAACAGCCCCAGCATTTT	CASRRDTGEQPQHF
few	TRBV12-3/TRBV12-4	.	TRBJ2-3	TGTGCCAGCACCATCAGGAGTGGCACAGATACGCAGTATTTT	CASTIRSGTDTQYF
.	TRBV9	.	TRBJ1-6	TGTGCCAGCAGCTCCCGACTGAGCTCCTATAATTCACCCCTCCACTTT	CASSSRLSSYNSPLHF
few	TRBV10-3	TRBD2	TRBJ2-1	TGTGCCAGGCGACTAGCGGGGAGACTCTACAATGAGCAGTTCTTC	CARRLAGRLYNEQFF
few	TRBV20-1	TRBD1	TRBJ1-1	TGCAGTGCTAACCGGGACAGAGATAACACTGAAGCTTTCTTT	CSANRDRDNTEAFF
few	TRBV7-2	TRBD1	TRBJ1-1	TGTGCCAGCAGCCCACAAACAGGGGTGAACACTGAAGCTTTCTTT	CASSPQTGVNTEAFF
.	TRBV5-6	.	TRBJ2-2	TGTGCCAGCAGCTTGTATGCAGGGGTCACCGGGGAGCTGTTTTTT	CASSLYAGVTGELFF
few	TRBV7-3	TRBD2	TRBJ2-1	TGTGCCAGCAGCTCGTACAGAACTAGCGGGGGGGCCAATGAGCAGTTCTTC	CASSSYRTSGGANEQFF
few	TRBV3-1	TRBD1	TRBJ2-5	TGTGCCAGCAGCCTCAACCCCACGACAGGGAAGGAGACCCAGTACTTC	CASSLNPTTGKETQYF
few	TRBV7-9	.	TRBJ2-2	TGTGCCAGCAGCTTACCCGGGGCAGGGAACACCGGGGAGCTGTTTTTT	CASSLPGAGNTGELFF